The 18 T cell receptor beta chains reported below all come from one sample, sequenced in a study of CD8+ T cells in alopecia areata. Noted treatment: oral pan-JAK inhibitor, 5-10 mg twice daily. cDNA reverse transcribed from extracted RNA served as the sequencing template. Here immunoSEQ multiplex PCR was the method, and the copy in TCRdb shows in-frame clones only, minus some. The sample has 180,000 or so clones; approximately 53% are singletons. Specimen: CD8+ T cells sorted from blood, collected at week 24, from a patient treated with tofacitinib. The receptors stem from a human donor with alopecia areata.

This clone was seen just once. DNA for the CDR3: TGTGCCAGTAGTATGGGACAGGGAGGTATCGCTGAAGCTTTCTTT. It encodes CASSMGQGGIAEAFF. This chain links TRBV19 with TRBJ1-1, with TRBD1 identical over 9 bases. Germline lookup yields CDR1 LNHDA and CDR2 SQIVND (reference sequence). V was clipped by 3 bases and J by 6 bases; unmatched bases: 8. This CDR3 has 15 residues. The whole variable domain, filled in from reference TRBV19 and TRBJ1-1, reads DGGITQSPKYLFRKEGQNVTLSCEQNLNHDAMYWYRQDPGQGLRLIYYSQIVNDFQKGDIAEGYSVSREKKESFPLTVTSAQKNPTAFYLCASSMGQGGIAEAFFGQGTRLTVV.

This clone occurred a few times. The chain carries TRBV10-2 and TRBJ2-4; a possible D gene is TRBD2 (5 bases). This CDR3 spans 15 amino acids. CDR1 is WSHSY and CDR2 is SAAADI in the germline V gene. V was clipped by 8 bases and J by 0 bases, with 14 bases between them. CDR3 in DNA: TGCGCCAGCGCAATTGGCCGGGAAGCCAAAAACATTCAGTACTTC. It encodes CASAIGREAKNIQYF.

A few counts support this clone. The rearrangement links TRBV2 to TRBJ1-6, with TRBD1 identical over 8 bases. Trimming removed 3 bases from V and 10 bases from J; junction bases left unmatched: 2. This CDR3 is built from 13 residues. Germline assignment: CDR1 SNHLY and CDR2 FYNNEI. The CDR3: CASSEDRDSPLHF. The CDR3 nucleotides read TGTGCCAGCAGTGAGGACAGGGACTCACCCCTCCACTTT.

This clone was detected only a few times. The chain joins TRBV29-1 to TRBJ1-2; D not resolved. Trimming shortened V by 4 bases and J by 8 bases, and 14 bases separated the two germline ends. The CDR3 runs 12 residues. From germline, CDR1 is SQVTM and CDR2 ANQGSEA. The CDR3: CSVVVGEGGYTF. For the CDR3, the DNA is TGCAGCGTTGTGGTCGGGGAGGGCGGCTACACCTTC.

V usage is TRBV2 and J usage is TRBJ2-7, with TRBD1 matching 7 bases. Per germline, CDR1 SNHLY and CDR2 FYNNEI. Germline trimming cut 7 bases from V and 3 bases from J; bases unmatched to any gene: 6. The CDR3 contains 13 residues. The CDR3 region has the DNA TGTGCCAGCACCAGGGACAGACTCTACGAGCAGTACTTC. Its protein is CASTRDRLYEQYF.

V usage is TRBV6-1 and J usage is TRBJ2-1, with D unresolved. Germline CDR1 is MNHNS and CDR2 is SASEGT. V was cut by 4 bases and J by 0 bases, with 1 base left in between. The CDR3 totals 12 residues. As DNA, the CDR3 is TGTGCCAGCAGTGCCTCCTACAATGAGCAGTTCTTC. Translation gives CASSASYNEQFF.

This clone was detected only a few times. The chain has TRBV4-2 and TRBJ2-7; tentative D call: TRBD1 (6 bases). V was cut by 1 base and J by 2 bases, with 12 bases left in between. The CDR3 runs to 15 residues. Germline V gene data show CDR1 as LGHNA and CDR2 as YNFKEQ. CDR3 DNA: TGTGCCAGCAGCCAAGTGACAGGCAAAACCTACGAGCAGTACTTC. As protein: CASSQVTGKTYEQYF.

The chain is built from TRBV15 and TRBJ1-4; 9 nucleotides match TRBD1. Germline trimming cut 7 bases from V and 8 bases from J; bases unmatched to any gene: 11. The germline V gene encodes CDR1 LNHNV and CDR2 YYDKDF (reference sequence). The CDR3 sequence is 15 residues long. The CDR3 sequence: CATIPDRGLYEKLFF. The CDR3, as DNA: TGTGCCACCATCCCCGACAGGGGGTTATACGAAAAACTGTTTTTT.

V and J are TRBV9 and TRBJ1-2, with TRBD1 matching over 7 bases. This CDR3 contains 14 residues. Trimming took 0 bases from V and 7 from J; bases not matched to a gene: 6. Germline assignment: CDR1 SGDLS and CDR2 YYNGEE. This CDR3 is CASSVGQGGFGYTF. DNA for the CDR3: TGTGCCAGCAGCGTAGGGCAAGGGGGCTTTGGCTACACCTTC. Looking up the rest from reference TRBV9 and TRBJ1-2 gives the full variable domain: DSGVTQTPKHLITATGQRVTLRCSPRSGDLSVYWYQQSLDQGLQFLIQYYNGEERAKGNILERFSAQQFPDLHSELNLSSLELGDSALYFCASSVGQGGFGYTFGSGTRLTVV.

There are a few counts of this clone. The V call is TRBV2, the J call TRBJ2-1; a possible D gene is TRBD1 (5 bases). V lost 3 bases and J lost 0, with 9 bases in between. Germline-derived CDR1 and CDR2 are SNHLY and FYNNEI. The CDR3 has 15 residues. The CDR3 coding sequence is TGTGCCAGCAGTGAGACAGACCGCTCCTACAATGAGCAGTTCTTC. It codes for CASSETDRSYNEQFF.

The V and J genes are TRBV5-1 and TRBJ2-1; TRBD1 or TRBD2 may be the D gene (6 bases each). V lost 0 bases to trimming and J lost 10 bases, with 17 bases between them. Germline CDR1 SGHRS, CDR2 YFSETQ. The CDR3 runs 15 residues. CDR3 loop: CASSLGRGPPHEQFF. Written as DNA, the CDR3 is TGCGCCAGCAGCTTGGGTCGGGGGCCTCCCCACGAGCAGTTCTTC.

CDR3 in amino acids: CASSEDLGTEAFF. CDR3 DNA: TGTGCCAGCAGCGAGGATCTTGGAACTGAAGCTTTCTTT. This rearrangement joins TRBV7-9 to TRBJ1-1; no definite D call. This CDR3 has 13 amino acids. CDR1 is SEHNR and CDR2 is FQNEAQ in the germline V gene (reference sequence). The germline V and J ends were trimmed by 5 bases and 5 bases, with 12 bases remaining between them.

In this sample, this clone turned up once. CDR3 region: CAWSVPRSNYGYTF. CDR3 nucleotide sequence: TGTGCCTGGAGTGTACCCAGGTCGAACTATGGCTACACCTTC. This chain joins TRBV30 and TRBJ1-2, with D unresolved. The germline gives CDR1 GTSNPN, CDR2 SVGIG (reference sequence). V lost 0 bases and J 2 bases, leaving 10 bases between the germline ends. This CDR3 is built from 14 residues.

This clone was picked up a small number of times. This chain joins TRBV11-1 and TRBJ1-6, with D maybe TRBD1 (6 bases). The CDR3 extends over 14 amino acids. Germline assignment: CDR1 SGHAT and CDR2 FQDESV (reference sequence). V lost 3 bases, J lost 6 bases, and 9 bases lay in between. Written as DNA, the CDR3 is TGTGCCAGCAGCTTGCAGGGGAGTAATTCACCCCTCCACTTT. Residues: CASSLQGSNSPLHF.

This clone was seen a handful of times. The chain uses TRBV2 and TRBJ1-1; TRBD1 matches at 7 bases. CDR1 and CDR2 (germline): SNHLY, FYNNEI. J lost 2 bases, V lost 7 bases, and 7 bases had no gene match. The CDR3 covers 14 residues. The CDR3 DNA reads TGTGCCAGCAAGGGGACAGCTACCAACACTGAAGCTTTCTTT. It encodes CASKGTATNTEAFF.

The chain links TRBV6-6 to TRBJ2-7; the D is unclear. The germline gives CDR1 MNHNY, CDR2 SVGAGI (reference sequence). This CDR3 is 11 amino acids long. Between the trimmed V and J ends, which lost 4 bases and 3 bases, there was a span of 4 bases. The CDR3 coding sequence is TGTGCCAGCAGTTGGGACTACGAGCAGTACTTC. Protein product: CASSWDYEQYF.

This clone appeared a single time. This rearrangement joins TRBV29-1 to TRBJ1-2; D possibly corresponds to TRBD1 (5 bases). V was pared by 5 bases and J by 8 bases, with 18 bases between. Germline V CDR1 and CDR2: SQVTM, ANQGSEA. The CDR3 contains 13 residues. In DNA form, the CDR3 reads TGCAGCGTTCCGGGACCGCCCTTGAGCGGCTACACCTTC. Translated: CSVPGPPLSGYTF.

The chain couples TRBV5-1 to TRBJ1-3; the D gene is possibly TRBD1 (5 bases). Germline CDR1 SGHRS, CDR2 YFSETQ. This CDR3 has 13 residues. Trimming shortened V by 0 bases and J by 8 bases, and 9 bases separated the two germline ends. CDR3 sequence: CASSLGGEDTIYF. CDR3 bases: TGCGCCAGCAGCTTGGGAGGGGAAGACACCATATATTTT. Variable domain in full (rest from reference TRBV5-1 and TRBJ1-3): KAGVTQTPRYLIKTRGQQVTLSCSPISGHRSVSWYQQTPGQGLQFLFEYFSETQRNKGNFPGRFSGRQFSNSRSEMNVSTLELGDSALYLCASSLGGEDTIYFGEGSWLTVV.